Included here is one T cell receptor beta chain sequence, with context. This sample stems from a study of blood T cell repertoires in COVID-19. On the study more broadly: The United States, Italy and Spain supplied acute and convalescent COVID-19 samples.

Per the original data handling: How many nucleated cells were present was estimated from reference gene primer amplification. The protocol was immunoSEQ multiplex PCR, while the TCRdb copy is restricted to in-frame clones and leaves out a portion. D and trimming were read from the DNA, whereas the V and J calls and clone size are those reported in that table. The sample yields roughly 280,000 clones, under 90% seen once. The clonotype comes from an older woman who had recovered from COVID-19. The sample consisted of PBMCs or T cells enriched from blood (not recorded which).

CDR3 region: CASSLGQVVGELFF. The DNA of the CDR3 is TGTGCCAGCAGTTTGGGACAGGTGGTCGGGGAGCTGTTTTTT. The V call is TRBV28, the J call TRBJ2-2, with 8 bases identical to TRBD1. Looked up from germline, CDR1 is MDHEN and CDR2 is SYDVKM. The CDR3 is 14 residues long. Trimming removed 3 bases from V and 7 bases from J; junction bases left unmatched: 4. The full variable domain, its missing parts supplied by reference TRBV28 and TRBJ2-2, is DVKVTQSSRYLVKRTGEKVFLECVQDMDHENMFWYRQDPGLGLRLIYFSYDVKMKEKGDIPEGYSVSREKKERFSLILESASTNQTSMYLCASSLGQVVGELFFGEGSRLTVL.